This T cell receptor beta chain was captured by sequencing in a study of blood T cell repertoires in COVID-19. The wider study: From the United States, Italy and Spain came samples of acute and convalescent COVID-19. T cells, B-cell-depleted T cells, or PBMCs supplied cDNA or gDNA.

Authors' methods: It was from reference gene primer amplification that nucleated cell counts were estimated. The repertoire was sequenced with immunoSEQ multiplex PCR; TCRdb's copy has only in-frame clones and lacks some. The DNA was the basis for D and trimming; V, J and clone size are from that table. The table lists about 360,000 clones, around 84% of them singletons. In its sample, this clone was seen a few times. CDR1 SGHVS and CDR2 FNYEAQ come from the germline V gene. The CDR3 contains 16 residues. With V trimmed by 5 bases and J by 2 bases, 4 bases remained unmatched. The TCR sequence derives from a human donor with acute or convalescent COVID-19. The donor label of this sample is uncertain. The chain couples TRBV7-6 to TRBJ2-7; 15 bases are a match to TRBD2. Input material: peripheral blood. In DNA form, the CDR3 reads TGTGCCAGCAGCCAGGGACTAGCGGGGGGCGCCTACGAGCAGTACTTC. Encoded protein: CASSQGLAGGAYEQYF.